Shown below are 9 T cell receptor beta chains from a single sample sequenced in a study of metastatic and nonmetastatic thyroid tumors. Via MiXCR, TCRdb re-called the PCR reads. The table includes under 40,000 clones, approximately 18% detected once. Every patient was untreated before thyroid surgery. The specimen sequenced was blood. The receptor set was obtained from a male donor with papillary thyroid cancer or a benign thyroid nodule (not recorded which). Some clones in this sample may be carry-over from other donors' samples.

This clone was counted at least ten times. This rearrangement joins TRBV2 to TRBJ1-1; unclear D gene. The V gene's germline CDR1 is SNHLY and CDR2 FYNNEI. V gave up 6 bases and J gave up 1 base, with 9 bases separating them. This CDR3 has 13 residues. The CDR3 region is CASRVGGNTEAFF. The CDR3 DNA is TGTGCCAGCAGAGTCGGAGGGAACACTGAAGCTTTCTTT.

This clone was picked up many times. The chain recombines TRBV10-2 with TRBJ2-7, with 8 positions matching TRBD1. CDR1 is WSHSY, CDR2 SAAADI, per germline. V dropped 6 bases and J dropped 6; count of bases not matched to a gene: 7. The CDR3 runs to 13 residues. In nucleotides, the CDR3 is TGCGCCAGCAGAGGACAGGGAGGACTCGAGCAGTACTTC. This encodes CASRGQGGLEQYF.

The sample holds many counts of this clone. V is TRBV7-6 and J is TRBJ2-2; 7 nucleotides line up with TRBD2. V lost 1 base, J lost 2 bases, and 7 bases stayed unmatched. CDR1 and CDR2 (germline): SGHVS, FNYEAQ. This CDR3 region has 17 residues. The CDR3 here is CASSLVGLAENTGELFF. The CDR3 region has the DNA TGTGCCAGCAGCTTAGTGGGGCTAGCGGAAAACACCGGGGAGCTGTTTTTT.

Worth noting for this clone: A much larger clone lies a single base off, so this may be a read error. This chain connects TRBV10-3 to TRBJ1-3; no definite D call. The germline V gene encodes CDR1 ENHRY and CDR2 SYGVKD. The CDR3 extends over 14 amino acids. Trimming took 7 bases from V and 0 from J, leaving 10 bases between them. The CDR3 DNA reads as TGTGCCATCATAAATGACGTCTCTGGAAACACCATATATTTT. Amino acids: CAIINDVSGNTIYF.

This clone was seen ten or more times. V usage is TRBV6-4 and J usage is TRBJ2-1, with D maybe TRBD2 (6 bases). Trimming cost V 0 bases and J 2 bases, with 8 bases left between them. This CDR3 is built from 15 residues. In germline, CDR1 is MRHNA, CDR2 SNTAGT. The CDR3 coding sequence is TGTGCCAGCAGTGACTCGGGGGAGGCCTACAATGAGCAGTTCTTC. Translation: CASSDSGEAYNEQFF.

In regard to this clone: An end of the junction differs from the germline gene, which may be a read error. The chain is built from TRBV9 and TRBJ2-7; D remains unclear. In germline, CDR1 is SGDLS, CDR2 YYNGEE. The CDR3 runs 14 residues. CDR3 protein: CAISVGVSVDDQYF. DNA of the CDR3: TGTGCCATCAGCGTAGGAGTCTCGGTCGACGATCAGTACTTC. The full variable domain, its missing parts supplied by reference TRBV9 and TRBJ2-7, is DSGVTQTPKHLITATGQRVTLRCSPRSGDLSVYWYQQSLDQGLQFLIQYYNGEERAKGNILERFSAQQFPDLHSELNLSSLELGDSALYFCAISVGVSVDDQYFGPGTRLTVT.

Many counts were recorded for this clone. The same CDR3 is also encoded by other DNA sequences in this sample. This sequence joins TRBV19 and TRBJ1-4; D remains ambiguous. In germline, CDR1 is LNHDA, CDR2 SQIVND (reference sequence). CDR3 length: 14 amino acids. The germline V and J ends were trimmed by 8 bases and 1 base, with 11 bases remaining between them. CDR3 nucleotides: TGTGCCAGTCAATCTACTATAACTAATGAAAAACTGTTTTTT. This sequence encodes CASQSTITNEKLFF.

This clone was detected ten times or more. The chain links TRBV11-3 to TRBJ2-3; D is unclear. This CDR3 has 13 amino acids. With 2 bases removed from V and 2 bases from J, the gap between germline ends came to 5 bases. Germline CDR1 and CDR2: SGHNT and YENEEA. For the CDR3, the DNA is TGTGCCAGCAGCTTATTATCCACAGATACGCAGTATTTT. It specifies CASSLLSTDTQYF.

This clone showed up many times. The chain is built from TRBV27 and TRBJ1-5; 8 bases are a match to TRBD1. The germline CDR1 and CDR2 sequences are MNHEY and SMNVEV (reference sequence). The CDR3 runs 16 residues. With 5 bases clipped from V and 5 bases from J, the junction kept 11 bases outside the gene matches. CDR3 residues: CASSLRGQGAHQPQHF. CDR3 sequence (DNA): TGTGCCAGCAGTCTACGGGGGCAGGGGGCACATCAGCCCCAGCATTTT.